This TCR beta chain was found in a study of yellow fever vaccine responses in identical twins. General study findings and limits: As reported, the vaccine T cell response of twins seemed partly convergent and partly personalized.

From the RT-PCR reads, TCRdb called clonotypes with MiXCR, one entry per CDR3 protein. This table has about 4,800 distinct CDR3 sequences, 75% to 85% appearing once. V shed 7 bases and J 6 bases; nucleotides not matched to a gene: 17. This CDR3 contains 17 residues. This clonotype was recorded only once. Its antigen is still unknown. The source was T cells from blood (PBMCs), unsorted or a sorted subset (not recorded which), collected before or after yellow fever vaccination (not recorded which). The clonotype originates from a woman between 18 and 30 years old who received the yellow fever vaccine. The chain uses TRBV12-3 or TRBV12-4 and TRBJ2-3, with TRBD2 identical over 9 bases. The CDR3 region has the DNA TGTGCCAGCAAACCCGAGCTCGGTAGCGGGAGTTACGATACGCAGTATTTT. It translates to CASKPELGSGSYDTQYF.